Listed here is a single TCR beta chain. The data are from a study of blood T cell repertoires in COVID-19. Study at large: Samples taken during acute and convalescent COVID-19 were collected in the United States, Italy and Spain. PBMCs, B-cell-depleted T cells, or T cells provided the cDNA or gDNA that made up the material.

V was clipped by 7 bases and J by 7 bases, with 17 bases between them. The CDR3 has 13 residues. Original processing methods: Amplification from reference gene primers served as the basis for estimated nucleated cell counts. Generated by immunoSEQ multiplex PCR, the TCRdb table keeps only in-frame clones and is missing some. For V, J and clone size, that table is used; D and trimming come from the DNA. The sample records roughly 410,000 clones, about 89% being singletons. This TCR came from a man aged 40-55 years with acute or convalescent COVID-19. The chain employs TRBV12-3 or TRBV12-4 and TRBJ2-7, with a weak D call TRBD1 (5 bases). The material sequenced was peripheral blood. CDR3 amino acids: CASNTAQGGEQYF. The CDR3 region has the DNA TGTGCCAGCAATACGGCCCAGGGTGGGGAGCAGTACTTC.